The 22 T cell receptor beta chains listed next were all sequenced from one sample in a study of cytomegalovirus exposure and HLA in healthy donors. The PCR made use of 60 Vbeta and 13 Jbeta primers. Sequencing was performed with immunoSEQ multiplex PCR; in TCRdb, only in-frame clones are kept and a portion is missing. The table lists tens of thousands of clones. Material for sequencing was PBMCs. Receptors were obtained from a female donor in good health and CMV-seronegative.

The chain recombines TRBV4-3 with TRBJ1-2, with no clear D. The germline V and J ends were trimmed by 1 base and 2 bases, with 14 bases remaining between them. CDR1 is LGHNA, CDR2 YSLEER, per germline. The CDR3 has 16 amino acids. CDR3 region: CASSQGSSGANYGYTF. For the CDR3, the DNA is TGCGCCAGCAGCCAAGGTTCAAGTGGTGCGAACTATGGCTACACCTTC.

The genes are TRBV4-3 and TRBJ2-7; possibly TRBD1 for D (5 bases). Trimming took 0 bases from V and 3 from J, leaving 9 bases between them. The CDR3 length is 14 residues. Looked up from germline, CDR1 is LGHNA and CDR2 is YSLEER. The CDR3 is CASSQDRERYEQYF. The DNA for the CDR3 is TGCGCCAGCAGCCAAGACAGGGAACGCTACGAGCAGTACTTC.

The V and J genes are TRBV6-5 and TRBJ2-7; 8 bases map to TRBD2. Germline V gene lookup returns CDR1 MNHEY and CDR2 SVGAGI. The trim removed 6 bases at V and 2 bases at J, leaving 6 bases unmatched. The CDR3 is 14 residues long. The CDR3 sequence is CASSRYSGTYEQYF. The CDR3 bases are TGTGCCAGCAGCCGTTATAGCGGGACCTACGAGCAGTACTTC.

The CDR3 region is CASAMTSGVLDTQYF. The CDR3 region has the DNA TGCGCCAGCGCAATGACTAGCGGGGTCTTAGATACGCAGTATTTT. J is TRBJ2-3 and V is TRBV5-1, with 11 bases lining up with TRBD2. The CDR3 has 15 amino acids. V was clipped by 7 bases and J by 5 bases; unmatched bases: 9. CDR1 and CDR2 (germline): SGHRS, YFSETQ.

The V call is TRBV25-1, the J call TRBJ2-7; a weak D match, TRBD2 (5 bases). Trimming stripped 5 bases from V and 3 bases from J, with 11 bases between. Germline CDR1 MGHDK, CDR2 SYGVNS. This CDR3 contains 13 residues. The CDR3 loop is CASSRENVYEQYF. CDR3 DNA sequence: TGTGCCAGCAGTAGGGAGAATGTCTACGAGCAGTACTTC.

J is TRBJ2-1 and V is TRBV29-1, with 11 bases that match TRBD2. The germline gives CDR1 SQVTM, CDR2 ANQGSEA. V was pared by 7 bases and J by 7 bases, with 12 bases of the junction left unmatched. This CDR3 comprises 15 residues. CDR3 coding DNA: TGCAGCGCAGATGCCGGGACTAGCGGTCCAAATGAGCAGTTCTTC. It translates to CSADAGTSGPNEQFF.

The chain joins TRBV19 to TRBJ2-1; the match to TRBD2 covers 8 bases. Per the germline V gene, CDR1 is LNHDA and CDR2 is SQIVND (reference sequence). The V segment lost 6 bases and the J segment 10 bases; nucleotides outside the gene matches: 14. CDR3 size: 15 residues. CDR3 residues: CASSSGTSPFREQFF. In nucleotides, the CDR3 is TGTGCCAGTAGCAGCGGGACTAGTCCCTTTAGGGAGCAGTTCTTC.

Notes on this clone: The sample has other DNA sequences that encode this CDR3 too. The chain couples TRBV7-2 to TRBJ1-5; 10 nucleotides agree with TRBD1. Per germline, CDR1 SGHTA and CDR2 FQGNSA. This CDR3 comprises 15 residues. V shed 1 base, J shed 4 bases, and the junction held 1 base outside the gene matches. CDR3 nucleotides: TGTGCCAGCAGCTTAGGGACAGGGGGTAATCAGCCCCAGCATTTT. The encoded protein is CASSLGTGGNQPQHF.

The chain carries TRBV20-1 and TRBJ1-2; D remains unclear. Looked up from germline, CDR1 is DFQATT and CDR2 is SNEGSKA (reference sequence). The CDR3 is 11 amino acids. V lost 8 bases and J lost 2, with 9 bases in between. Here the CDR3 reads CSLGTNYGYTF. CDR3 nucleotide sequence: TGCAGTTTGGGCACCAACTATGGCTACACCTTC.

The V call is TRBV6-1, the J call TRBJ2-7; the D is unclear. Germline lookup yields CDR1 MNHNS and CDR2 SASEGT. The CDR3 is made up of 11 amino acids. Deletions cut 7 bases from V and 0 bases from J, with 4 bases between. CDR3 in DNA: TGTGCCAGCACCAACTCCTACGAGCAGTACTTC. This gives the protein CASTNSYEQYF.

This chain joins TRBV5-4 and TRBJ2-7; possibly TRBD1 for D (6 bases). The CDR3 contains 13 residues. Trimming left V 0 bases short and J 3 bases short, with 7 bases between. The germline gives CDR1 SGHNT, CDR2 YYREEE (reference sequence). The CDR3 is CASSLEGDYEQYF. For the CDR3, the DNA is TGTGCCAGCAGCTTGGAGGGGGACTACGAGCAGTACTTC.

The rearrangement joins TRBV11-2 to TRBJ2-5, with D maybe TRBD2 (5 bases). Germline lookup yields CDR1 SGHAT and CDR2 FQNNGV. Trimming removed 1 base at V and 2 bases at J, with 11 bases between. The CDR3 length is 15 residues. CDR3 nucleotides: TGTGCCAGCAGCTTAGGGAGGTCAGCGCAAGAGACCCAGTACTTC. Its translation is CASSLGRSAQETQYF.

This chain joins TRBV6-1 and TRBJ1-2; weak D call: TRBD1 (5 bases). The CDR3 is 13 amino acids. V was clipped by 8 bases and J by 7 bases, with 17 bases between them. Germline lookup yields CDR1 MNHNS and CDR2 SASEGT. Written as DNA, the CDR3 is TGTGCCAGCGGTCATGGGCAGGGTGGTGGCTACACCTTC. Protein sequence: CASGHGQGGGYTF.

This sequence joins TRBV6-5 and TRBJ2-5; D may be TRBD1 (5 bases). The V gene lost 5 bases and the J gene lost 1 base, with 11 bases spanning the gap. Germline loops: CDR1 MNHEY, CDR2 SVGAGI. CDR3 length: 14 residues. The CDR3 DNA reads TGTGCCAGCAGTCCCGACAGTTTCCAAGAGACCCAGTACTTC. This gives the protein CASSPDSFQETQYF.

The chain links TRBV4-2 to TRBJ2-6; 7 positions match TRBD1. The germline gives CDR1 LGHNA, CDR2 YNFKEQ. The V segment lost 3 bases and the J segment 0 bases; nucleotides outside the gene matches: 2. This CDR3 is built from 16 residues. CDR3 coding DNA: TGTGCCAGCAGCCAGGGACAGTTCTCTGGGGCCAACGTCCTGACTTTC. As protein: CASSQGQFSGANVLTF.

CDR3 sequence reads: CAIRGTGGGYTF. The CDR3 DNA reads TGTGCCATCAGAGGGACAGGGGGTGGCTACACCTTC. The chain recombines TRBV10-3 with TRBJ1-2; 11 bases are a match to TRBD1. V lost 6 bases and J lost 7; bases outside the gene matches: 1. The CDR3 runs 12 residues. CDR1 and CDR2 from the germline V gene are ENHRY and SYGVKD.

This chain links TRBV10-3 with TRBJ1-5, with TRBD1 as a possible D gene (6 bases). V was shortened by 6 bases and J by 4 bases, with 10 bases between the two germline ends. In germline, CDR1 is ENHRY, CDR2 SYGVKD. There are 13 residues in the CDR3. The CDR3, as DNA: TGTGCCATCAGGGAGGACAGAAATCAGCCCCAGCATTTT. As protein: CAIREDRNQPQHF.

The CDR3 here is CASSQDGRQGVENTEAFF. Written as DNA, the CDR3 is TGCGCCAGCAGCCAAGATGGGCGCCAGGGGGTTGAGAACACTGAAGCTTTCTTT. The chain recombines TRBV4-1 with TRBJ1-1, with TRBD1 matching over 7 bases. From germline, CDR1 is MGHRA and CDR2 YSYEKL. V shed 0 bases and J 1 base; nucleotides not matched to a gene: 11. This CDR3 is built from 18 residues.

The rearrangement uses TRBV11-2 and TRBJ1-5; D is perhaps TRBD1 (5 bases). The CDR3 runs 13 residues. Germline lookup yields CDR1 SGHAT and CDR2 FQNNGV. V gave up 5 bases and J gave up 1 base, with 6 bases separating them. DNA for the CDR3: TGTGCCAGCAGCCAGGGAAGCAATCAGCCCCAGCATTTT. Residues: CASSQGSNQPQHF.

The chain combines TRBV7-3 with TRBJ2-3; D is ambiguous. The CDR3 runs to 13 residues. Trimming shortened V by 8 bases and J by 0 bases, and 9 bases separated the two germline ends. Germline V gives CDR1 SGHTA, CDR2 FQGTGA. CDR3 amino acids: CASGRVSTDTQYF. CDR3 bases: TGTGCCAGCGGCCGGGTCAGCACAGATACGCAGTATTTT.

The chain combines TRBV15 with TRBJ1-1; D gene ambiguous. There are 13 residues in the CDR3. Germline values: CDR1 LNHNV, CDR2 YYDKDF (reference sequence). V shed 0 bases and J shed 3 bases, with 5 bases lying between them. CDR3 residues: CATSRDPDTEAFF. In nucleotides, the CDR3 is TGTGCCACCAGCAGAGATCCGGACACTGAAGCTTTCTTT.

Here the CDR3 DNA reads TGTGCCAGCAGTACCGGACAGGGGCATCAGTACGAGCAGTACTTC. Protein: CASSTGQGHQYEQYF. V gene TRBV6-5 combines with J gene TRBJ2-7, with 9 positions matching TRBD1. Unmatched junction bases numbered 9, after V lost 5 bases and J lost 4 bases. Germline lookup yields CDR1 MNHEY and CDR2 SVGAGI. This CDR3 contains 15 residues.